Shown below are 31 T cell receptor beta chains from a single sample sequenced in a study of blood T cell repertoires in COVID-19. Produced via immunoSEQ multiplex PCR; TCRdb's table is partial and in-frame only. The profile shows fewer than 450,000 clones, approximately 88% of them singletons. What was sequenced was PBMCs or T cells enriched from blood (not recorded which). The receptors stem from a woman aged 40 to 55 with acute COVID-19.

CDR3 DNA: TGTGCCAGCAGCTTAGTAGGGAGAAACACTGAAGCTTTCTTT. It encodes CASSLVGRNTEAFF. The chain recombines TRBV7-9 with TRBJ1-1; D gene unclear. CDR3 size: 14 residues. CDR1 and CDR2 (germline): SEHNR, FQNEAQ (reference sequence). The V and J ends lost 1 base and 2 bases respectively, with 8 bases between them.

V and J are TRBV30 and TRBJ1-2, with 8 bases aligning to TRBD1. The CDR3 runs to 13 residues. The V gene's germline CDR1 is GTSNPN and CDR2 SVGIG (reference sequence). The ends lost 7 bases at V and 3 bases at J; junction bases unmatched: 7. The CDR3 bases are TGTGCCTCGAACGGACAGGGCCACTATGGCTACACCTTC. Protein: CASNGQGHYGYTF.

The chain uses TRBV25-1 and TRBJ1-1, with D hard to call. Looked up from germline, CDR1 is MGHDK and CDR2 is SYGVNS. This CDR3 spans 16 amino acids. The V gene lost 6 bases and the J gene lost 0 bases, with 17 bases spanning the gap. The CDR3 coding sequence is TGTGCCAGCAGCTCGAGGAGCCTTGGAGTGAACACTGAAGCTTTCTTT. Amino acid sequence: CASSSRSLGVNTEAFF. The whole variable domain, remainder taken from reference TRBV25-1 and TRBJ1-1, is EADIYQTPRYLVIGTGKKITLECSQTMGHDKMYWYQQDPGMELHLIHYSYGVNSTEKGDLSSESTVSRIRTEHFPLTLESARPSHTSQYLCASSSRSLGVNTEAFFGQGTRLTVV.

This clone showed up many times. The V and J genes are TRBV7-9 and TRBJ2-1, with no clear D. Germline V gives CDR1 SEHNR, CDR2 FQNEAQ (reference sequence). This CDR3 is 14 amino acids long. The V end was cut by 6 bases, the J end by 0 bases, with 9 bases between. The DNA of the CDR3 is TGTGCCAGCAGTCCCCCCGGCTCCTACAATGAGCAGTTCTTC. It yields the protein CASSPPGSYNEQFF.

This chain connects TRBV5-8 to TRBJ2-2, with a tentative D call TRBD1 (6 bases). The V end was cut by 7 bases, the J end by 1 base, with 23 bases between. Germline V gene sequence: CDR1 SGHTS, CDR2 YDEGEE. The CDR3 extends over 18 amino acids. CDR3 amino acids: CASGRGARDKQNTGELFF. The DNA of the CDR3 is TGTGCCAGCGGGAGAGGGGCCAGGGACAAACAGAACACCGGGGAGCTGTTTTTT.

This clone was picked up one time. This chain uses TRBV18 with TRBJ2-1; weak D call: TRBD2 (5 bases). Germline lookup yields CDR1 KGHSH and CDR2 LQKENI. CDR3 length: 15 amino acids. Trimming stripped 3 bases from V and 2 bases from J, with 11 bases between. CDR3 sequence (DNA): TGTGCCAGCTCACCCTCGGAGGCGGCCTACAATGAGCAGTTCTTC. Its translation: CASSPSEAAYNEQFF.

This clone was observed a handful of times. The gene calls are TRBV9 and TRBJ2-3, with TRBD1 matching 8 bases. The germline gives CDR1 SGDLS, CDR2 YYNGEE. This CDR3 has 16 amino acids. The J segment lost 4 bases and the V segment lost 0 bases, leaving 7 bases of the junction unmatched. The CDR3 loop reads CASSVARAGGPDTQYF. The CDR3 DNA sequence: TGTGCCAGCAGCGTAGCTCGGGCAGGGGGCCCAGATACGCAGTATTTT.

This sequence joins TRBV2 and TRBJ1-4; D may be TRBD1 (5 bases). Germline values: CDR1 SNHLY, CDR2 FYNNEI. The CDR3 runs 19 residues. The V end was cut by 2 bases, the J end by 7 bases, with 26 bases between. The CDR3 coding sequence is TGTGCCAGCAGTGAACCTTCTCCGTGGGGCAAGCAGATACGTGAAAAACTGTTTTTT. Amino acids: CASSEPSPWGKQIREKLFF.

The chain joins TRBV2 to TRBJ2-7; maybe TRBD2 (6 bases). Trimming cost V 2 bases and J 0 bases, with 11 bases left between them. CDR3 length: 15 amino acids. Germline assignment: CDR1 SNHLY and CDR2 FYNNEI. In DNA form, the CDR3 reads TGTGCCAGCAGTGAAAATAGCGGATTCTCCTACGAGCAGTACTTC. As protein: CASSENSGFSYEQYF.

V gene TRBV24-1 combines with J gene TRBJ1-1, with D uncertain. This CDR3 spans 14 amino acids. V was cut by 6 bases and J by 0 bases, with 10 bases left in between. Germline CDR1 and CDR2: KGHDR and SFDVKD. The CDR3 bases are TGTGCCACCAGTAAAGGAGCCATGAACACTGAAGCTTTCTTT. This encodes CATSKGAMNTEAFF.

The gene calls are TRBV29-1 and TRBJ1-2; D is unresolved. CDR1 is SQVTM and CDR2 is ANQGSEA in the germline V gene. V lost 2 bases, J lost 0 bases, and 13 bases lay in between. The CDR3 is 15 amino acids. CDR3 in amino acids: CSVEPTGSSNYGYTF. CDR3 nucleotide sequence: TGCAGCGTTGAACCCACCGGGTCTTCTAACTATGGCTACACCTTC. The variable domain in full, with the rest retrieved from reference TRBV29-1 and TRBJ1-2, is SAVISQKPSRDICQRGTSLTIQCQVDSQVTMMFWYRQQPGQSLTLIATANQGSEATYESGFVIDKFPISRPNLTFSTLTVSNMSPEDSSIYLCSVEPTGSSNYGYTFGSGTRLTVV.

The rearrangement uses TRBV19 and TRBJ2-7; 9 bases agree with TRBD2. CDR3 length equals 16 residues. Germline trimming cut 0 bases from V and 4 bases from J; bases unmatched to any gene: 7. Germline assignment: CDR1 LNHDA and CDR2 SQIVND (reference sequence). The CDR3 nucleotides are TGTGCCAGTAGTATAGACCGACTAGCGGACACGTACGAGCAGTACTTC. This sequence encodes CASSIDRLADTYEQYF.

The rearrangement uses TRBV3-1 (or the pseudogene TRBV3-2) and TRBJ2-7, with unresolved D. Germline CDR1 and CDR2: LGHDT and YNNKEL (reference sequence). This CDR3 is built from 14 residues. V lost 2 bases, J lost 1 base, and 9 bases lay in between. The DNA of the CDR3 is TGTGCCAGCAGCCAAAGGAGCATGTCCTACGAGCAGTACTTC. Its protein is CASSQRSMSYEQYF.

The chain joins TRBV19 to TRBJ1-4, with a tentative D call TRBD1 (5 bases). Germline V gene data show CDR1 as LNHDA and CDR2 as SQIVND (reference sequence). This CDR3 spans 13 amino acids. The V and J ends lost 7 bases and 7 bases respectively, with 13 bases between them. The DNA of the CDR3 is TGTGCCAGTATGGGCAGGGAAAGTGAAAAACTGTTTTTT. Protein: CASMGRESEKLFF.

The chain is built from TRBV5-8 and TRBJ1-1, with 9 bases fitting TRBD1. The CDR3 consists of 14 residues. Losses at the gene ends were 5 bases for V and 7 bases for J; bases not matched to a gene: 9. CDR1 and CDR2 (germline): SGHTS, YDEGEE. The CDR3, as DNA: TGTGCCAGCAGACCCCGACAGGGGGAGGGTGAAGCTTTCTTT. As protein: CASRPRQGEGEAFF.

The chain joins TRBV7-9 to TRBJ1-4; possibly TRBD1 for D (6 bases). Germline assignment: CDR1 SEHNR and CDR2 FQNEAQ (reference sequence). V was clipped by 5 bases and J by 8 bases, with 15 bases between them. This CDR3 is 14 amino acids long. CDR3 loop: CASSPPQGAEKLFF. The CDR3, as DNA: TGTGCCAGCAGCCCCCCACAGGGCGCCGAAAAACTGTTTTTT. The full variable domain, its missing parts supplied by reference TRBV7-9 and TRBJ1-4, is DTGVSQNPRHKITKRGQNVTFRCDPISEHNRLYWYRQTLGQGPEFLTYFQNEAQLEKSRLLSDRFSAERPKGSFSTLEIQRTEQGDSAMYLCASSPPQGAEKLFFGSGTQLSVL.

This rearrangement joins TRBV29-1 to TRBJ2-6; D ambiguous. CDR1 and CDR2 (germline): SQVTM, ANQGSEA. V was pared by 0 bases and J by 0 bases, with 12 bases between. This CDR3 comprises 17 residues. CDR3 sequence reads: CSVEERDTDSGANVLTF. CDR3 coding DNA: TGCAGCGTTGAAGAAAGAGACACGGACTCTGGGGCCAACGTCCTGACTTTC.

The CDR3 loop reads CASSPPDTLLTKNIQYF. CDR3 sequence (DNA): TGTGCCAGCTCACCCCCAGACACCCTCCTGACCAAAAACATTCAGTACTTC. The chain combines TRBV18 with TRBJ2-4; D remains unclear. CDR1 and CDR2 (germline): KGHSH, LQKENI. The CDR3 loop spans 17 amino acids. V was clipped by 3 bases and J by 2 bases, with 17 bases between them. Combining the CDR3 with reference TRBV18 and TRBJ2-4 gives the whole variable domain NAGVMQNPRHLVRRRGQEARLRCSPMKGHSHVYWYRQLPEEGLKFMVYLQKENIIDESGMPKERFSAEFPKEGPSILRIQQVVRGDSAAYFCASSPPDTLLTKNIQYFGAGTRLSVL.

The sample holds one count of this clone. J is TRBJ2-3 and V is TRBV5-1; perhaps TRBD1 as D (6 bases). Trimming removed 5 bases at V and 0 bases at J, with 13 bases between. CDR1 is SGHRS and CDR2 is YFSETQ in the germline V gene. There are 15 residues in the CDR3. The CDR3 sequence is CASSRDTGSTDTQYF. CDR3 bases: TGCGCCAGCAGTAGGGACACAGGAAGCACAGATACGCAGTATTTT.

V is TRBV2 and J is TRBJ1-6; D perhaps matches TRBD1 (5 bases). The CDR3 spans 15 residues. Germline V gene lookup returns CDR1 SNHLY and CDR2 FYNNEI. V was shortened by 4 bases and J by 1 base, with 8 bases between the two germline ends. The CDR3 sequence: CASSGGGSYNSPLHF. CDR3 coding DNA: TGTGCCAGCAGTGGGGGGGGGTCCTATAATTCACCCCTCCACTTT.

This rearrangement joins TRBV15 to TRBJ2-5, with 8 bases identical to TRBD1. The germline V gene encodes CDR1 LNHNV and CDR2 YYDKDF (reference sequence). This CDR3 is built from 15 residues. The trim removed 0 bases at V and 5 bases at J, leaving 5 bases unmatched. The CDR3 protein is CATSRDRGRWETQYF. CDR3 DNA sequence: TGTGCCACCAGCAGAGACAGGGGGCGTTGGGAGACCCAGTACTTC.

The CDR3 DNA sequence: TGCGCCAGCAGCTTGGGTTCCCAGGGGCCTCTCTATAATTCACCCCTCCACTTT. It codes for CASSLGSQGPLYNSPLHF. The rearrangement uses TRBV5-1 and TRBJ1-6; a possible D gene is TRBD1 (6 bases). Looked up from germline, CDR1 is SGHRS and CDR2 is YFSETQ. Trimming shortened V by 0 bases and J by 3 bases, and 16 bases separated the two germline ends. This CDR3 contains 18 residues.

This clone has a single count. One junction end disagrees with the germline gene, perhaps due to a read error. The rearrangement links TRBV12-3 or TRBV12-4 to TRBJ2-7, with 10 bases lining up with TRBD2. The CDR3 contains 13 residues. The CDR3 spells CASSPFSGGLKLF. CDR3 in DNA: TGTGCCAGCAGCCCCTTTAGCGGGGGGCTTAAACTATTC.

About this clone itself: The same CDR3 can be traced to other DNA sequences in this sample. This chain joins TRBV5-1 and TRBJ1-2, with a weak D call TRBD1 (5 bases). V lost 0 bases to trimming and J lost 6 bases, with 6 bases between them. The germline gives CDR1 SGHRS, CDR2 YFSETQ. The length of the CDR3 is 12 residues. The CDR3 spells CASSLEGDGYTF. For the CDR3, the DNA is TGCGCCAGCAGCTTGGAAGGGGATGGCTACACCTTC.

This chain connects TRBV28 to TRBJ1-2; 9 nucleotides align to TRBD1. Germline V gene sequence: CDR1 MDHEN, CDR2 SYDVKM. Trimming took 2 bases from V and 7 from J; bases not matched to a gene: 8. CDR3 length equals 15 residues. This CDR3 reads CASSLGGQGPGGYTF. In DNA form, the CDR3 reads TGTGCCAGCAGTTTAGGGGGACAGGGCCCGGGTGGCTACACCTTC.

The V call is TRBV7-2, the J call TRBJ2-3, with D tentatively TRBD1 (5 bases). In germline, CDR1 is SGHTA, CDR2 FQGNSA. CDR3 length equals 15 residues. Trimming removed 3 bases at V and 0 bases at J, with 10 bases between. The CDR3 DNA sequence: TGTGCCAGCAGCTTCTCAGGGAAGAGCACAGATACGCAGTATTTT. It codes for CASSFSGKSTDTQYF.

The chain joins TRBV29-1 to TRBJ2-5; 7 nucleotides agree with TRBD1. Germline V gene sequence: CDR1 SQVTM, CDR2 ANQGSEA. This CDR3 is built from 13 residues. The ends lost 3 bases at V and 5 bases at J; junction bases unmatched: 6. In DNA, the CDR3 is TGCAGCGTTGATTCATCAGGGGGTGAGACCCAGTACTTC. It specifies CSVDSSGGETQYF.

The gene calls are TRBV14 and TRBJ2-7, with TRBD1 matching 10 bases. The CDR3 sequence is 15 residues long. Germline values: CDR1 SGHDN, CDR2 FVKESK. V was pared by 2 bases and J by 0 bases, with 1 base of the junction left unmatched. The CDR3: CASSQRTGGSYEQYF. The CDR3 region has the DNA TGTGCCAGCAGCCAACGGACAGGGGGCTCCTACGAGCAGTACTTC.

About this clone: The sample has other DNA sequences that encode this CDR3 too. The chain has TRBV5-4 and TRBJ2-1; 15 bases are a match to TRBD2. The CDR3 consists of 15 residues. Germline loops: CDR1 SGHNT, CDR2 YYREEE (reference sequence). Trimming cost V 4 bases and J 6 bases; bases outside gene matches: 2. CDR3 amino acids: CASSRTSGGANEQFF. CDR3 coding DNA: TGTGCCAGCAGCAGGACTAGCGGGGGGGCCAATGAGCAGTTCTTC.

A word on this clone: The same CDR3 arises from other DNA sequences in this sample as well. The chain joins TRBV12-3 or TRBV12-4 to TRBJ1-1; unclear D gene. V shed 3 bases and J shed 1 base, with 6 bases lying between them. The CDR3 totals 13 residues. The CDR3 bases are TGTGCCAGCAGTTTTCGAGGGAACACTGAAGCTTTCTTT. It specifies CASSFRGNTEAFF.

The V gene is TRBV11-2, the J gene TRBJ1-3; D call uncertain. Trimming left V 4 bases short and J 6 bases short, with 7 bases between. The V gene's germline CDR1 is SGHAT and CDR2 FQNNGV. This CDR3 spans 12 amino acids. CDR3 sequence reads: CASSSVSNTIYF. DNA of the CDR3: TGTGCCAGCAGCTCGGTGTCAAACACCATATATTTT.